A single sample gave rise to the 31 T cell receptor beta chains below, sequenced in a study of blood T cell repertoires in COVID-19. TCRdb's table, derived via immunoSEQ multiplex PCR, lists solely in-frame clones and lacks some. Here the sample spans some 80,000 clones, about four fifths being singletons. Sequencing used peripheral blood. The source is a man over 45 with acute or convalescent COVID-19.

The chain carries TRBV9 and TRBJ1-5; weak D call: TRBD1 (6 bases). The CDR3 length is 15 residues. The germline V gene encodes CDR1 SGDLS and CDR2 YYNGEE. Trimming removed 0 bases at V and 3 bases at J, with 10 bases between. The CDR3 nucleotides are TGTGCCAGCAGCGTAGGGGACAAAGTCAATCAGCCCCAGCATTTT. Its protein product is CASSVGDKVNQPQHF.

The chain recombines TRBV9 with TRBJ2-7; tentatively, D is TRBD2 (5 bases). From germline, CDR1 is SGDLS and CDR2 YYNGEE. Trimming cost V 1 base and J 2 bases, with 13 bases left between them. The CDR3 is made up of 15 amino acids. The CDR3 DNA reads as TGTGCCAGCAGCGTATCGAGGTTCGGGACCTACGAGCAGTACTTC. This sequence encodes CASSVSRFGTYEQYF.

The chain combines TRBV7-2 with TRBJ2-7, with D tentatively TRBD1 (6 bases). CDR3 length equals 17 residues. The germline CDR1 and CDR2 sequences are SGHTA and FQGNSA. V dropped 3 bases and J dropped 2 bases, with 20 bases sitting between them. CDR3 nucleotides: TGTGCCAGCAGCTTTGCTTACAGGGCCTTATCCCCCTACGAGCAGTACTTC. It yields the protein CASSFAYRALSPYEQYF.

The rearrangement links TRBV5-1 to TRBJ1-5; 7 nucleotides agree with TRBD1. Trimming cost V 5 bases and J 2 bases; bases outside gene matches: 7. The CDR3 totals 15 residues. The germline gives CDR1 SGHRS, CDR2 YFSETQ. The CDR3 here is CASSPYGQGNQPQHF. CDR3 nucleotide sequence: TGCGCCAGCAGTCCATACGGACAGGGCAATCAGCCCCAGCATTTT.

V is TRBV21-1 and J is TRBJ2-1; the DNA was not compared with TRBD2, the D call given in the table. TRBV21-1 is reported as a pseudogene. The CDR3 has 14 amino acids. The CDR3 coding sequence is TGTGCCAGCAGCAAAGCGGGGAGGCCTAATGAGCAGTTCTTC. It specifies CASSKAGRPNEQFF.

The genes are TRBV7-9 and TRBJ1-1; possibly TRBD1 for D (6 bases). Germline V gives CDR1 SEHNR, CDR2 FQNEAQ (reference sequence). This CDR3 spans 15 amino acids. The V gene lost 5 bases and the J gene lost 3 bases, with 16 bases spanning the gap. CDR3 region: CASSQRTETDTEAFF. CDR3 in DNA: TGTGCCAGCAGCCAACGGACAGAGACTGACACTGAAGCTTTCTTT.

J is TRBJ1-1 and V is TRBV12-3 or TRBV12-4, with D perhaps matching TRBD1 (5 bases). The V end was cut by 7 bases, the J end by 3 bases, with 12 bases between. The CDR3 contains 13 residues. The DNA for the CDR3 is TGTGCCAGCAAAAAAGACAGACACACTGAAGCTTTCTTT. It encodes CASKKDRHTEAFF.

The chain is built from TRBV2 and TRBJ2-7; D is uncertain. The V end lost 4 bases, the J end lost 9 bases, and 13 bases lay between the germline ends. From germline, CDR1 is SNHLY and CDR2 FYNNEI. The CDR3 is 12 amino acids. CDR3 sequence: CASSVPLDGQYF. CDR3 sequence (DNA): TGTGCCAGCAGTGTCCCTCTAGACGGGCAGTACTTC.

The count of this clone is one. The rearrangement uses TRBV28 and TRBJ2-2; D is perhaps TRBD1 (6 bases). CDR1 MDHEN and CDR2 SYDVKM come from the germline V gene. V lost 6 bases and J lost 6, with 14 bases in between. This CDR3 contains 14 residues. CDR3: CASREAGEAGELFF. The CDR3 nucleotides are TGTGCCAGCAGAGAAGCAGGGGAAGCCGGGGAGCTGTTTTTT.

This clone was found a few times. V is TRBV20-1 and J is TRBJ1-2; 10 bases are a match to TRBD1. The V and J ends lost 3 bases and 5 bases, in that order; junction bases with no gene match: 9. CDR1 is DFQATT, CDR2 SNEGSKA, per germline (reference sequence). This CDR3 has 15 residues. CDR3 sequence (DNA): TGCAGTGCTAGTCGTCCCGCGGGACAGGGGTATGGCTACACCTTC. It specifies CSASRPAGQGYGYTF.

This chain uses TRBV10-2 with TRBJ1-2, with a tentative D call TRBD1 (5 bases). This CDR3 contains 15 residues. V was cut by 3 bases and J by 3 bases, with 14 bases left in between. Looked up from germline, CDR1 is WSHSY and CDR2 is SAAADI. CDR3 sequence (DNA): TGCGCCAGCAGTGAAGTACAGGTTCCCTACTATGGCTACACCTTC. Amino acids: CASSEVQVPYYGYTF.

The chain links TRBV4-1 to TRBJ1-2, with unresolved D. V gave up 0 bases and J gave up 4 bases, with 15 bases separating them. There are 16 residues in the CDR3. The V gene's germline CDR1 is MGHRA and CDR2 YSYEKL. The CDR3 loop reads CASSQDAREFGYGYTF. In nucleotides, the CDR3 is TGCGCCAGCAGCCAAGATGCTAGGGAGTTTGGCTATGGCTACACCTTC.

This clone was found a few times. CDR3 in amino acids: CASSTSSGNTIYF. The CDR3 nucleotides read TGTGCCAGCTCCACCAGCTCTGGAAACACCATATATTTT. The rearrangement links TRBV3-1 (or the pseudogene TRBV3-2) to TRBJ1-3; no clear D. The germline V and J ends were trimmed by 8 bases and 0 bases, with 8 bases remaining between them. The CDR3 contains 13 residues. Germline V lookup: CDR1 LGHDT, CDR2 YNNKEL (reference sequence).

The rearrangement uses TRBV29-1 and TRBJ1-1; TRBD1 might be the D (6 bases). CDR3 length: 12 amino acids. Germline values: CDR1 SQVTM, CDR2 ANQGSEA. The V end lost 3 bases, the J end lost 4 bases, and 9 bases lay between the germline ends. CDR3 region: CSVEVQGTEAFF. The CDR3 nucleotides read TGCAGCGTTGAGGTACAGGGCACTGAAGCTTTCTTT.

The chain links TRBV27 to TRBJ2-7; 10 bases are a match to TRBD1. Trimming cost V 0 bases and J 2 bases; bases outside gene matches: 4. Germline lookup yields CDR1 MNHEY and CDR2 SMNVEV (reference sequence). The CDR3 totals 16 residues. The DNA of the CDR3 is TGTGCCAGCAGTTTATCGGGACAGGGGATTCCCTACGAGCAGTACTTC. Translating gives CASSLSGQGIPYEQYF.

The chain has TRBV14 and TRBJ1-2; a weak D match, TRBD1 (6 bases). Trimming cost V 5 bases and J 5 bases, with 9 bases left between them. The CDR3 runs 12 residues. Germline CDR1 SGHDN, CDR2 FVKESK. The CDR3 reads CASSSQGYGYTF. CDR3 sequence (DNA): TGTGCCAGCAGCTCGCAGGGGTATGGCTACACCTTC. Variable domain in full (rest from reference TRBV14 and TRBJ1-2): EAGVTQFPSHSVIEKGQTVTLRCDPISGHDNLYWYRRVMGKEIKFLLHFVKESKQDESGMPNNRFLAERTGGTYSTLKVQPAELEDSGVYFCASSSQGYGYTFGSGTRLTVV.

The chain recombines TRBV7-8 with TRBJ2-1; 10 positions match TRBD2. Trimming cost V 8 bases and J 7 bases; bases outside gene matches: 8. The CDR3 is made up of 14 amino acids. Germline-derived CDR1 and CDR2 are SGHVS and FQNEAQ. CDR3 residues: CASSQREGRNEQFF. The CDR3 region has the DNA TGTGCCAGCTCTCAGCGGGAGGGAAGGAATGAGCAGTTCTTC.

This clone was seen a single time. The rearrangement joins TRBV5-4 to TRBJ1-3; no clear D. Looked up from germline, CDR1 is SGHNT and CDR2 is YYREEE (reference sequence). Trimming left V 4 bases short and J 4 bases short, with 15 bases between. This CDR3 is built from 15 residues. The CDR3 here is CASSPGHLLGNTIYF. The DNA for the CDR3 is TGTGCCAGCAGCCCCGGTCACCTCTTGGGAAACACCATATATTTT.

This chain connects TRBV5-4 to TRBJ2-3; 10 bases line up with TRBD2. Germline CDR1 SGHNT, CDR2 YYREEE (reference sequence). With V trimmed by 0 bases and J by 0 bases, 7 bases remained unmatched. The CDR3 is 18 residues long. CDR3 DNA sequence: TGTGCCAGCAGCTTGGGTAGCGGGGGGTCCACTAGCACAGATACGCAGTATTTT. The encoded protein is CASSLGSGGSTSTDTQYF. Full variable domain (rest looked up from reference TRBV5-4 and TRBJ2-3): ETGVTQSPTHLIKTRGQQVTLRCSSQSGHNTVSWYQQALGQGPQFIFQYYREEENGRGNFPPRFSGLQFPNYSSELNVNALELDDSALYLCASSLGSGGSTSTDTQYFGPGTRLTVL.

This clone was detected a few times. V is TRBV19 and J is TRBJ1-1; 7 bases map to TRBD1. Trimming at V came to 7 bases and at J to 1 base, leaving 9 bases not matched to a gene. Germline assignment: CDR1 LNHDA and CDR2 SQIVND (reference sequence). The CDR3 consists of 15 residues. This CDR3 reads CASTPGQLPNTEAFF. In DNA, the CDR3 is TGTGCCAGTACCCCGGGACAGTTGCCGAACACTGAAGCTTTCTTT.

The CDR3 protein is CATRVGPRMNTEAFF. CDR3 DNA sequence: TGCGCGACCAGGGTAGGACCCCGGATGAACACTGAAGCTTTCTTT. The chain recombines TRBV4-1 with TRBJ1-1; maybe TRBD1 (5 bases). The length of the CDR3 is 15 residues. Germline values: CDR1 MGHRA, CDR2 YSYEKL.

In this sample, this clone turned up once. The chain combines TRBV2 with TRBJ1-1; D call uncertain. The V gene's germline CDR1 is SNHLY and CDR2 FYNNEI. The CDR3 contains 14 residues. With 4 bases removed from V and 0 bases from J, the gap between germline ends came to 9 bases. The CDR3 reads CASSVGGLNTEAFF. DNA of the CDR3: TGTGCCAGCAGTGTTGGCGGGTTGAACACTGAAGCTTTCTTT. The full variable domain, completed using reference TRBV2 and TRBJ1-1, is EPEVTQTPSHQVTQMGQEVILRCVPISNHLYFYWYRQILGQKVEFLVSFYNNEISEKSEIFDDQFSVERPDGSNFTLKIRSTKLEDSAMYFCASSVGGLNTEAFFGQGTRLTVV.

This clone occurred once. Written as DNA, the CDR3 is TGTGCCAGCTCACCACTTTTCGCGGTAGCGGGATCCTACGAGCAGTACTTC. Its translation: CASSPLFAVAGSYEQYF. This rearrangement joins TRBV18 to TRBJ2-7, with 8 nucleotides matching TRBD2. With V trimmed by 1 base and J by 1 base, 9 bases remained unmatched. This CDR3 is built from 17 residues. Germline V CDR1 and CDR2: KGHSH, LQKENI.

This clone was observed a single time. The CDR3: CASSPYGQGSNEQFF. CDR3 nucleotide sequence: TGTGCCAGCTCACCCTATGGACAGGGGTCCAATGAGCAGTTCTTC. The chain employs TRBV18 and TRBJ2-1, with TRBD1 matching over 9 bases. The CDR3 sequence is 15 residues long. J lost 6 bases, V lost 3 bases, and 6 bases had no gene match. Germline loops: CDR1 KGHSH, CDR2 LQKENI.

The rearrangement links TRBV7-9 to TRBJ1-5, with D perhaps matching TRBD1 (6 bases). Germline CDR1 SEHNR, CDR2 FQNEAQ (reference sequence). V shed 6 bases and J shed 2 bases, with 8 bases lying between them. CDR3 size: 13 residues. CDR3 nucleotide sequence: TGTGCCAGCAGTTACAGGGGCAATCAGCCCCAGCATTTT. Protein product: CASSYRGNQPQHF. The full variable domain, completed using reference TRBV7-9 and TRBJ1-5, is DTGVSQNPRHKITKRGQNVTFRCDPISEHNRLYWYRQTLGQGPEFLTYFQNEAQLEKSRLLSDRFSAERPKGSFSTLEIQRTEQGDSAMYLCASSYRGNQPQHFGDGTRLSIL.

V usage is TRBV6-1 and J usage is TRBJ2-2; 9 bases agree with TRBD1. The J segment lost 7 bases and the V segment lost 3 bases, leaving 9 bases of the junction unmatched. This CDR3 has 16 residues. Germline assignment: CDR1 MNHNS and CDR2 SASEGT. The CDR3 sequence: CASSEGTGLRFGELFF. CDR3 in DNA: TGTGCCAGCAGTGAGGGGACAGGGTTACGTTTCGGGGAGCTGTTTTTT.

This clone was observed a handful of times. The chain recombines TRBV7-9 with TRBJ1-1, with 7 bases fitting TRBD1. V dropped 3 bases and J dropped 5; count of bases not matched to a gene: 9. This CDR3 is 15 amino acids long. CDR1 is SEHNR and CDR2 is FQNEAQ in the germline V gene (reference sequence). CDR3 sequence: CASSFPETGRTEAFF. The CDR3 DNA is TGTGCCAGCAGCTTCCCAGAGACAGGGCGTACTGAAGCTTTCTTT.

This sequence joins TRBV6-2 or TRBV6-3 and TRBJ1-5; D is undetermined. V was cut by 4 bases and J by 0 bases, with 7 bases left in between. Germline CDR1 MNHEY, CDR2 SVGEGT. The CDR3 is made up of 14 amino acids. The CDR3 spells CASSLADSNQPQHF. CDR3 nucleotide sequence: TGTGCCAGCAGTTTGGCAGATAGCAATCAGCCCCAGCATTTT.

The chain links TRBV24-1 to TRBJ2-3, with 9 bases aligning to TRBD1. Germline assignment: CDR1 KGHDR and CDR2 SFDVKD. J lost 4 bases, V lost 5 bases, and 0 bases had no gene match. The CDR3 totals 13 residues. As DNA, the CDR3 is TGTGCCACCAGTGGGACAGGGGCAGATACGCAGTATTTT. Translated, it gives CATSGTGADTQYF.

This clone showed up just a few times. This rearrangement joins TRBV4-1 to TRBJ1-3, with unresolved D. The CDR3 length is 13 residues. V gave up 7 bases and J gave up 2 bases, with 9 bases separating them. The V gene's germline CDR1 is MGHRA and CDR2 YSYEKL. The CDR3 DNA reads as TGCGCCAGCACCCCTCGGGCTGGAAACACCATATATTTT. Amino acids: CASTPRAGNTIYF.

CDR3 in amino acids: CASRTGFNTGELFF. The CDR3 DNA reads as TGTGCCAGCCGAACAGGGTTTAACACCGGGGAGCTGTTTTTT. The chain carries TRBV9 and TRBJ2-2, with D possibly being TRBD1 (6 bases). The CDR3 is 14 amino acids. The V end was cut by 7 bases, the J end by 2 bases, with 12 bases between. Per the germline V gene, CDR1 is SGDLS and CDR2 is YYNGEE.